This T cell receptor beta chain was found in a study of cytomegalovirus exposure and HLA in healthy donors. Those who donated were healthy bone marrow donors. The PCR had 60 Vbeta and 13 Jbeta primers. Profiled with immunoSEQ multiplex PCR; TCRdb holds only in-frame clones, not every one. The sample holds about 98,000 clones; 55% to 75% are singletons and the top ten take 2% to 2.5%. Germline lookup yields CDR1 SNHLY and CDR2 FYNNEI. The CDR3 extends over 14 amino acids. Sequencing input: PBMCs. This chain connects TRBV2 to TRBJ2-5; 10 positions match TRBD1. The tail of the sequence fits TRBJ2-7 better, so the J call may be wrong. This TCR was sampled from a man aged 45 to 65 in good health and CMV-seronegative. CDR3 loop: CASRPGQGKYEQYF. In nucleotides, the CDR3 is TGTGCCAGCAGACCGGGACAGGGGAAATACGAGCAGTACTTC.